Detailed here is one T cell receptor beta chain. The antigen remains unidentified. The data stem from a study of PD-L1 blockade in urothelial cancer. Background on the study: Blood gave a median roughly 140,000 T cells. Study-wide results and caveats: Below-median TCR clonality that was measured in pretreatment blood predicted better survival. Expansion of tumor-associated blood clones at 3 weeks was greater in durable-benefit patients.

The protocol was immunoSEQ multiplex PCR, while the TCRdb copy is restricted to in-frame clones and leaves out a portion. The repertoire holds around 40,000 clones, around 84% seen once, with 2.6% in the top ten. V was cut by 1 base and J by 5 bases, with 11 bases left in between. CDR1 is SNHLY, CDR2 FYNNEI, per germline. The CDR3 extends over 14 amino acids. Indicated time point: peripheral blood 6 weeks after treatment start. The chain joins TRBV2 to TRBJ2-5; D unclear. The sequence derives from a man in his sixties or seventies with urothelial cancer. The sample consisted of PBMCs, taken around atezolizumab (anti-PD-L1) treatment. CDR3 sequence: CASSEGSRMETQYF. As DNA, the CDR3 is TGTGCCAGCAGTGAAGGGTCTAGGATGGAGACCCAGTACTTC.